This paragraph covers one TCR beta chain sequence. J was trimmed by 4 bases and V by 6 bases; bases with no gene match: 8. This CDR3 has 15 residues. CDR1 and CDR2 from the germline V gene are MNHEY and SMNVEV (reference sequence). This sample is part of a study of blood T cell repertoires in COVID-19. Across the study: COVID-19 samples collected from the United States, Italy and Spain covered acute and convalescent phases. T cells, B-cell-depleted T cells, or PBMCs provided the cDNA or gDNA that served as material.

Original processing methods: Cell counts per sample came from amplifying reference gene primers. TCRdb keeps only in-frame clones here, not all; method: immunoSEQ multiplex PCR. V and J calls and clone size are copied from that table; D and trimming were computed from the DNA. The sample carries 200,000 to 250,000 clones, roughly 82% recorded once. Sequencing used peripheral blood. The chain employs TRBV27 and TRBJ2-2; 7 bases agree with TRBD1. This TCR derives from a human donor in a cohort sampled during active COVID-19. CDR3 region: CASSSQGRSTGELFF. DNA of the CDR3: TGTGCCAGCAGCTCACAGGGGAGAAGCACCGGGGAGCTGTTTTTT.